What follows are 16 T cell receptor beta chains derived from one specimen sequenced in a study of graft-versus-host responses after intestinal transplantation. Generated by immunoSEQ multiplex PCR, the TCRdb table keeps only in-frame clones and is missing some. The table has 90,000 to 150,000 clones, 85% to 95% seen once. Their recognized antigens are unknown. Here the sequenced sample was unstimulated CD4+ T cells sorted from spleen or lymph node cells, taken before intestinal transplant. These receptors were obtained from a human donor who received an intestinal transplant.

Only one count was recorded for this clone. The genes are TRBV19 and TRBJ2-4; 10 positions agree with TRBD2. The CDR3 totals 19 residues. V dropped 7 bases and J dropped 0; count of bases not matched to a gene: 15. Germline assignment: CDR1 LNHDA and CDR2 SQIVND (reference sequence). The CDR3 DNA reads as TGTGCCAGTATCTTACTAGCGGGAAGGCTCGTGTTAGCCAAAAACATTCAGTACTTC. It encodes CASILLAGRLVLAKNIQYF.

The chain combines TRBV19 with TRBJ1-2, with 7 positions matching TRBD1. Germline CDR1 and CDR2: LNHDA and SQIVND (reference sequence). Germline trimming cut 9 bases from V and 5 bases from J; bases unmatched to any gene: 18. There are 16 residues in the CDR3. CDR3 sequence (DNA): TGTGCCAGCTCCAAACCCTCAGGGGGAGAGGGGTATGGCTACACCTTC. It translates to CASSKPSGGEGYGYTF.

This chain joins TRBV6-5 and TRBJ1-5; 11 nucleotides line up with TRBD1. This CDR3 contains 15 residues. The germline V gene has CDR1 MNHEY and CDR2 SVGAGI. V lost 4 bases, J lost 7 bases, and 6 bases stayed unmatched. The CDR3 nucleotides are TGTGCCAGCAGTTCCGGGACAGGGGGAAAACAGCCCCAGCATTTT. It encodes CASSSGTGGKQPQHF.

V is TRBV27 and J is TRBJ1-1, with no clear D. CDR3 length equals 15 residues. Germline assignment: CDR1 MNHEY and CDR2 SMNVEV (reference sequence). V lost 0 bases, J lost 8 bases, and 16 bases lay in between. CDR3 sequence: CASSLSNSRLAEAFF. The CDR3 region has the DNA TGTGCCAGCAGTTTATCAAACAGTCGTCTAGCGGAAGCTTTCTTT.

This clone was seen more than once but under ten times. The chain couples TRBV4-2 to TRBJ2-7; no definite D call. Trimming left V 0 bases short and J 7 bases short, with 13 bases between. Germline V CDR1 and CDR2: LGHNA, YNFKEQ. CDR3 length: 14 amino acids. The CDR3: CASSQEALLGEQYF. The CDR3 nucleotides are TGTGCCAGCAGCCAAGAAGCCCTTTTGGGGGAGCAGTACTTC.

The CDR3 sequence is CASSLGSGSSDTQYF. The CDR3 coding sequence is TGTGCCAGCAGCTTAGGTAGCGGGAGTTCAGATACGCAGTATTTT. V gene TRBV7-9 combines with J gene TRBJ2-3; 9 nucleotides line up with TRBD2. The CDR3 consists of 15 residues. Germline CDR1 is SEHNR and CDR2 is FQNEAQ (reference sequence). V lost 1 base to trimming and J lost 4 bases; unmatched junction nucleotides: 3. Variable domain in full (rest from reference TRBV7-9 and TRBJ2-3): DTGVSQNPRHKITKRGQNVTFRCDPISEHNRLYWYRQTLGQGPEFLTYFQNEAQLEKSRLLSDRFSAERPKGSFSTLEIQRTEQGDSAMYLCASSLGSGSSDTQYFGPGTRLTVL.

The rearrangement uses TRBV28 and TRBJ1-5, with a tentative D call TRBD1 (6 bases). The CDR3 length is 14 residues. Germline CDR1 MDHEN, CDR2 SYDVKM. V dropped 6 bases and J dropped 7 bases, with 16 bases sitting between them. In nucleotides, the CDR3 is TGTGCCAGCAGGGATCAGCAGGGGCGGCAGCCCCAGCATTTT. Translated, it gives CASRDQQGRQPQHF.

The V and J genes are TRBV5-1 and TRBJ2-1; TRBD2 matches at 8 bases. Germline values: CDR1 SGHRS, CDR2 YFSETQ. CDR3 length: 16 amino acids. The trim removed 0 bases at V and 3 bases at J, leaving 5 bases unmatched. CDR3 in amino acids: CASSLGISGVYNEQFF. CDR3 nucleotide sequence: TGCGCCAGCAGCTTGGGGATTAGCGGGGTCTACAATGAGCAGTTCTTC.

This chain uses TRBV9 with TRBJ2-2; D possibly corresponds to TRBD2 (6 bases). CDR1 and CDR2 (germline): SGDLS, YYNGEE. The V end lost 4 bases, the J end lost 6 bases, and 10 bases lay between the germline ends. This CDR3 region has 13 residues. The CDR3 nucleotides read TGTGCCAGCAGCCTGCGGGACTCCGGGGAGCTGTTTTTT. It yields the protein CASSLRDSGELFF.

This clone was detected only once. This chain joins TRBV29-1 and TRBJ2-7; D gene ambiguous. CDR3 length: 10 residues. Germline assignment: CDR1 SQVTM and CDR2 ANQGSEA. The V end was cut by 4 bases, the J end by 6 bases, with 7 bases between. Written as DNA, the CDR3 is TGCAGCGTTGCTGGCCCCGAGCAGTACTTC. Its protein product is CSVAGPEQYF.

This clone appeared a single time. The chain is built from TRBV28 and TRBJ2-7; D gene uncertain. Germline V lookup: CDR1 MDHEN, CDR2 SYDVKM. This CDR3 is 15 amino acids long. V lost 1 base and J lost 4, with 14 bases in between. The CDR3 region has the DNA TGTGCCAGCAGTTTATTGACCGCCGGAATTTACGAGCAGTACTTC. This gives the protein CASSLLTAGIYEQYF. Variable domain in full (rest from reference TRBV28 and TRBJ2-7): DVKVTQSSRYLVKRTGEKVFLECVQDMDHENMFWYRQDPGLGLRLIYFSYDVKMKEKGDIPEGYSVSREKKERFSLILESASTNQTSMYLCASSLLTAGIYEQYFGPGTRLTVT.

The chain joins TRBV5-4 to TRBJ2-7; 8 nucleotides agree with TRBD2. The CDR3 covers 14 residues. V trimming: 3 bases; J trimming: 5 bases; junction bases outside the gene matches: 7. CDR1 is SGHNT, CDR2 YYREEE, per germline (reference sequence). CDR3 in amino acids: CASSSGTRTHEQYF. The CDR3 region has the DNA TGTGCCAGCAGCTCCGGGACTAGGACCCACGAGCAGTACTTC.

The chain employs TRBV6-5 and TRBJ1-5; the match to TRBD1 covers 7 bases. CDR1 and CDR2 (germline): MNHEY, SVGAGI. Germline trimming cut 7 bases from V and 5 bases from J; bases unmatched to any gene: 5. The CDR3 has 13 residues. The CDR3 region is CASIQGQDQPQHF. The CDR3 DNA reads as TGTGCCAGCATACAGGGGCAGGATCAGCCCCAGCATTTT.

V usage is TRBV7-8 and J usage is TRBJ2-6; TRBD1 might be the D (6 bases). The CDR3 runs 17 residues. Per germline, CDR1 SGHVS and CDR2 FQNEAQ. The germline V and J ends were trimmed by 5 bases and 0 bases, with 14 bases remaining between them. The CDR3 DNA reads TGTGCCAGCAGCCCCAGGGGCCCGAGCTCTGGGGCCAACGTCCTGACTTTC. Its protein is CASSPRGPSSGANVLTF.

This clone was observed a few times. This chain uses TRBV14 with TRBJ2-5, with a tentative D call TRBD2 (6 bases). CDR3 length: 15 residues. CDR1 and CDR2 (germline): SGHDN, FVKESK. Trimming cost V 3 bases and J 4 bases, with 15 bases left between them. This CDR3 reads CASSHWGSGAETQYF. CDR3 bases: TGTGCCAGCAGCCATTGGGGTTCGGGAGCAGAGACCCAGTACTTC.

V and J are TRBV27 and TRBJ2-7, with TRBD1 matching over 7 bases. The CDR3 totals 16 residues. Trimming cost V 2 bases and J 1 base; bases outside gene matches: 8. The V gene's germline CDR1 is MNHEY and CDR2 SMNVEV (reference sequence). CDR3 loop: CASSLNLRQGSYEQYF. The CDR3 nucleotides are TGTGCCAGCAGTTTAAACTTGCGACAGGGATCCTACGAGCAGTACTTC.